Below are 12 T cell receptor beta chains sequenced from a single sample in a study of T-cell reconstitution after alpha-beta-depleted transplantation in children. TCRbeta library construction was performed incorporating unique molecular identifiers. TCRdb re-called the PCR reads through MiXCR, storing one row per CDR3 protein. In the table there are about a million distinct CDR3 sequences, around 30% of which are singletons. The specimen comprised PBMCs, mostly from graft donor cells, sampled 360 days after TCRalphabeta/CD19-depleted stem cell transplant. These TCRs come from a boy under two years old who had a stem cell transplant for SCID, so the T cells may come from the graft donor.

In its sample, this clonotype was seen a few times. A junction end diverges from the germline sequence, so it may reflect a read error. The J gene is TRBJ1-2, the V gene TRBV5-1; D might be TRBD1 (5 bases). Germline V gives CDR1 SGHRS, CDR2 YFSETQ. The CDR3 spans 14 residues. CDR3 in amino acids: CASSFGTGNYGYTF. DNA of the CDR3: TGTGCCAGCAGCTTTGGGACGGGGAACTATGGCTACACCTTC.

The rearrangement links TRBV6-2 or TRBV6-3 to TRBJ1-1; 7 nucleotides agree with TRBD1. V lost 4 bases, J lost 4 bases, and 6 bases stayed unmatched. The germline gives CDR1 MNHEY, CDR2 SVGEGT. The CDR3 runs 14 residues. Written as DNA, the CDR3 is TGTGCCAGCAGTTGGACAGGCGTGGGCACTGAAGCTTTCTTT. Its protein is CASSWTGVGTEAFF.

V is TRBV7-4 and J is TRBJ2-2; D is perhaps TRBD1 (5 bases). CDR3 length: 16 residues. V lost 2 bases, J lost 3 bases, and 13 bases lay in between. Germline lookup yields CDR1 SGHVT and CDR2 SQSDAQ. CDR3 in amino acids: CASSLNHRRYTGELFF. The DNA of the CDR3 is TGTGCCAGCAGCTTAAATCACAGGCGCTACACCGGGGAGCTGTTTTTT.

This clonotype turned up a few times. CDR3 residues: CASSPTTGMNTGELFF. DNA of the CDR3: TGCGCCAGCAGCCCCACGACAGGGATGAACACCGGGGAGCTGTTTTTT. The chain joins TRBV5-1 to TRBJ2-2; TRBD1 matches at 7 bases. This CDR3 region has 16 residues. V dropped 4 bases and J dropped 1; count of bases not matched to a gene: 7. CDR1 and CDR2 from the germline V gene are SGHRS and YFSETQ.

This clonotype occurred a few times. The chain employs TRBV5-1 and TRBJ2-3, with a tentative D call TRBD1 (6 bases). This CDR3 has 16 amino acids. Germline V gene lookup returns CDR1 SGHRS and CDR2 YFSETQ. Deletions cut 5 bases from V and 2 bases from J, with 18 bases between. CDR3 sequence reads: CASRGVDRTYTDTQYF. CDR3 nucleotides: TGCGCCAGCAGAGGGGTTGACAGGACTTACACAGATACGCAGTATTTT.

The V and J genes are TRBV7-3 and TRBJ2-1; D possibly matches TRBD1 or TRBD2 (5 bases each). CDR1 is SGHTA, CDR2 FQGTGA, per germline. The CDR3 totals 16 residues. Trimming pared 4 bases from V and 1 base from J, leaving 14 bases between. CDR3: CASSSSGRNSYNEQFF. Here the CDR3 DNA reads TGTGCCAGCAGCTCTTCGGGGCGTAATTCCTACAATGAGCAGTTCTTC.

This chain uses TRBV12-3 or TRBV12-4 with TRBJ2-2; 13 bases align to TRBD2. Unmatched junction bases numbered 9, after V lost 5 bases and J lost 3 bases. The CDR3 is 18 residues long. The CDR3 spells CASSPPGGLAGDTGELFF. CDR3 nucleotide sequence: TGTGCCAGCAGTCCTCCCGGCGGACTAGCGGGGGACACCGGGGAGCTGTTTTTT.

The V gene is TRBV23-1, the J gene TRBJ2-7; 9 nucleotides match TRBD1. TRBV23-1 is assigned to the ORF class and has an uncertain function. Trimming cost V 3 bases and J 6 bases; bases outside gene matches: 6. The CDR3 loop spans 14 amino acids. CDR3 DNA sequence: TGCGCCAGCAGTCACGACCACAGGGGGCGCGAGCAGTACTTC. Protein sequence: CASSHDHRGREQYF.

This clonotype has just a few counts. The rearrangement uses TRBV20-1 and TRBJ2-3, with D unclear. The CDR3 sequence is 14 residues long. CDR1 DFQATT and CDR2 SNEGSKA come from the germline V gene (reference sequence). V was cut by 3 bases and J by 0 bases, with 10 bases left in between. CDR3 bases: TGCAGTGCTAGGAGTTGGGCTAGCACAGATACGCAGTATTTT. Its translation: CSARSWASTDTQYF.

The chain is built from TRBV28 and TRBJ2-3; D ambiguous. The CDR3 has 13 amino acids. V shed 5 bases and J shed 8 bases, with 14 bases lying between them. In germline, CDR1 is MDHEN, CDR2 SYDVKM. The CDR3 coding sequence is TGTGCCAGCAGTAGGAGCAACCGAGGTACGCAGTATTTT. Its translation: CASSRSNRGTQYF.

The V call is TRBV5-1, the J call TRBJ1-1; D unresolved. The V gene lost 7 bases and the J gene lost 2 bases, with 27 bases spanning the gap. The CDR3 has 18 amino acids. Per the germline V gene, CDR1 is SGHRS and CDR2 is YFSETQ. CDR3 protein: CASSRYIASRETNTEAFF. The DNA for the CDR3 is TGCGCCAGCTCCCGATACATCGCCTCCCGGGAGACCAACACTGAAGCTTTCTTT.

The V call is TRBV9, the J call TRBJ2-2; D is ambiguous. Germline lookup yields CDR1 SGDLS and CDR2 YYNGEE. The CDR3 totals 14 residues. V lost 0 bases, J lost 3 bases, and 6 bases lay in between. Written as DNA, the CDR3 is TGTGCCAGCAGCGTAGTTAGCCACACCGGGGAGCTGTTTTTT. This sequence encodes CASSVVSHTGELFF. Full variable domain (outside the CDR3, taken from reference TRBV9 and TRBJ2-2): DSGVTQTPKHLITATGQRVTLRCSPRSGDLSVYWYQQSLDQGLQFLIQYYNGEERAKGNILERFSAQQFPDLHSELNLSSLELGDSALYFCASSVVSHTGELFFGEGSRLTVL.